One sample yielded the 18 T cell receptor beta chains listed below, sequenced in a study of OX40 agonist ivuxolimab in advanced cancers. Produced via immunoSEQ multiplex PCR; TCRdb's table is partial and in-frame only. The sample lists about 81,000 clones, approximately 94% seen once, with 13% to 15% in the top ten. Source: CD4+ or CD8+ T cells sorted from blood, taken in a trial of the OX40 agonist ivuxolimab. The receptors originated from an adult with an advanced solid tumor such as melanoma, head and neck, liver or kidney cancer.

A single count supports this clone. This sequence joins TRBV27 and TRBJ1-5, with 8 bases fitting TRBD1. This CDR3 has 15 amino acids. Trimming removed 5 bases from V and 5 bases from J; junction bases left unmatched: 8. Per germline, CDR1 MNHEY and CDR2 SMNVEV (reference sequence). The CDR3 sequence is CASSPSTGGYQPQHF. The CDR3 DNA reads as TGTGCCAGCAGTCCTAGTACAGGGGGTTATCAGCCCCAGCATTTT.

This clone has just one count. The chain has TRBV11-2 and TRBJ2-5; the D call may be TRBD1 or TRBD2 (5 bases each). This CDR3 spans 15 amino acids. The ends were cut back, 4 bases at V and 5 bases at J, with 17 bases in the middle. Germline CDR1 reads SGHAT; CDR2 reads FQNNGV. The CDR3 sequence: CASSSAPGGSETQYF. The CDR3 region has the DNA TGTGCCAGCAGCTCGGCCCCTGGGGGTTCGGAGACCCAGTACTTC.

Concerning this clone: This same CDR3 is encoded by further DNA sequences in the sample. The chain carries TRBV6-1 and TRBJ2-7; 7 bases fit TRBD2. The CDR3 spans 14 residues. The germline CDR1 and CDR2 sequences are MNHNS and SASEGT. With V trimmed by 2 bases and J by 3 bases, 4 bases remained unmatched. CDR3 sequence reads: CASSELGGSYEQYF. CDR3 sequence (DNA): TGTGCCAGCAGTGAATTGGGGGGGAGCTACGAGCAGTACTTC.

This chain connects TRBV30 to TRBJ2-7, with 11 bases fitting TRBD1. This CDR3 has 15 residues. J gave up 5 bases and V 0 bases, and 6 bases lay outside the gene matches. CDR1 GTSNPN and CDR2 SVGIG come from the germline V gene (reference sequence). The CDR3 protein is CAWSVPGDRGNEQYF. CDR3 DNA: TGTGCCTGGAGTGTACCGGGGGACAGGGGGAACGAGCAGTACTTC.

The J gene is TRBJ2-7, the V gene TRBV4-3; D may be TRBD2 (5 bases). This CDR3 is built from 15 residues. Trimming shortened V by 2 bases and J by 0 bases, and 11 bases separated the two germline ends. Germline V CDR1 and CDR2: LGHNA, YSLEER. The CDR3 loop is CASSQSSGSSYEQYF. The CDR3 nucleotides are TGCGCCAGCAGCCAATCTTCGGGGAGCTCCTACGAGCAGTACTTC.

The rearrangement links TRBV27 to TRBJ1-5, with D perhaps TRBD1 (6 bases). This CDR3 is 13 amino acids long. With 5 bases removed from V and 7 bases from J, the gap between germline ends came to 12 bases. From germline, CDR1 is MNHEY and CDR2 SMNVEV (reference sequence). Here the CDR3 DNA reads TGTGCCAGCAGTCACAGGGCGGGACAGCCCCAGCATTTT. Protein product: CASSHRAGQPQHF.

This rearrangement joins TRBV6-7 to TRBJ1-4; D unclear. Being an ORF, TRBV6-7 has a function that is uncertain. Trimming pared 2 bases from V and 8 bases from J, leaving 15 bases between. There are 15 residues in the CDR3. DNA of the CDR3: TGTGCCAGCAGTTACCCGTGGGCCCGACGGGAAAAACTGTTTTTT. Translation: CASSYPWARREKLFF.

This clone was observed a single time. The chain combines TRBV10-3 with TRBJ2-7; the match to TRBD1 covers 9 bases. CDR3 length equals 14 residues. V was clipped by 4 bases and J by 6 bases; unmatched bases: 7. Per germline, CDR1 ENHRY and CDR2 SYGVKD. CDR3 bases: TGTGCCATCAGTGTGGAGACAGGGGGGTTCGAGCAGTACTTC. Protein product: CAISVETGGFEQYF.

The CDR3 region is CASSPGPNTEAFF. In DNA, the CDR3 is TGTGCCAGCAGCCCCGGCCCTAACACTGAAGCTTTCTTT. The gene calls are TRBV9 and TRBJ1-1, with D uncertain. The CDR3 has 13 residues. Germline V gene sequence: CDR1 SGDLS, CDR2 YYNGEE. The ends were cut back, 4 bases at V and 2 bases at J, with 9 bases in the middle.

The V call is TRBV29-1, the J call TRBJ2-3; D is possibly TRBD2 (6 bases). This CDR3 comprises 13 residues. The germline gives CDR1 SQVTM, CDR2 ANQGSEA. The germline V and J ends were trimmed by 3 bases and 4 bases, with 11 bases remaining between them. Here the CDR3 reads CSVDTGDPDTQYF. CDR3 nucleotide sequence: TGCAGCGTTGACACGGGGGATCCAGATACGCAGTATTTT.

V usage is TRBV15 and J usage is TRBJ2-2; 9 positions agree with TRBD2. Germline loops: CDR1 LNHNV, CDR2 YYDKDF (reference sequence). The CDR3 contains 16 residues. Unmatched junction bases numbered 2, after V lost 0 bases and J lost 3 bases. The CDR3 coding sequence is TGTGCCACCAGCAGAGAAAGGACTAGCGACACCGGGGAGCTGTTTTTT. This translates into CATSRERTSDTGELFF.

The chain carries TRBV6-5 and TRBJ1-3, with D possibly being TRBD1 (6 bases). Per germline, CDR1 MNHEY and CDR2 SVGAGI. V lost 4 bases and J lost 4, with 11 bases in between. There are 14 residues in the CDR3. The CDR3 loop reads CASSSGAGGNTIYF. Here the CDR3 DNA reads TGTGCCAGCAGTTCAGGGGCCGGGGGAAACACCATATATTTT.

The chain joins TRBV7-2 to TRBJ2-1; 10 bases agree with TRBD2. In germline, CDR1 is SGHTA, CDR2 FQGNSA. The CDR3 is 15 residues long. After removal of 5 bases from V and 7 bases from J, the junction contained 8 bases not matched to a gene. The CDR3 spells CASSPGTSDMNEQFF. The CDR3 nucleotides are TGTGCCAGCAGCCCCGGGACTAGCGATATGAATGAGCAGTTCTTC.

This sequence joins TRBV29-1 and TRBJ2-7; D might be TRBD1 (5 bases). CDR3 size: 12 residues. Looked up from germline, CDR1 is SQVTM and CDR2 is ANQGSEA. V lost 7 bases to trimming and J lost 2 bases, with 12 bases between them. The CDR3 nucleotides are TGCAGCGCCGCGGCAGGGACCTACGAGCAGTACTTC. Protein: CSAAAGTYEQYF.

V and J are TRBV6-6 and TRBJ1-1, with 10 bases lining up with TRBD1. There are 15 residues in the CDR3. J was trimmed by 3 bases and V by 5 bases; bases with no gene match: 6. Germline V gene lookup returns CDR1 MNHNY and CDR2 SVGAGI (reference sequence). Here the CDR3 DNA reads TGTGCCAGCAGTCGACAGGGGGCACGGGACACTGAAGCTTTCTTT. Translated: CASSRQGARDTEAFF.

The J gene is TRBJ2-7, the V gene TRBV7-9; TRBD2 matches at 8 bases. From germline, CDR1 is SEHNR and CDR2 FQNEAQ (reference sequence). The J segment lost 0 bases and the V segment lost 4 bases, leaving 8 bases of the junction unmatched. The CDR3 covers 16 residues. The CDR3, as DNA: TGTGCCAGCAGCTCAGGACCCGGGACTAGCTCCTACGAGCAGTACTTC. Its protein product is CASSSGPGTSSYEQYF.

V usage is TRBV11-2 and J usage is TRBJ1-1, with 8 bases fitting TRBD1. The ends lost 6 bases at V and 6 bases at J; junction bases unmatched: 6. Germline V gene data show CDR1 as SGHAT and CDR2 as FQNNGV. The CDR3 length is 13 residues. Here the CDR3 reads CASRFDRGPEAFF. The CDR3 nucleotides are TGTGCCAGCAGGTTCGACAGGGGACCTGAAGCTTTCTTT.

This clone was detected once. The chain couples TRBV12-5 to TRBJ1-2; D gene unclear. The CDR3 totals 13 residues. Germline-derived CDR1 and CDR2 are LGHNT and FRNRAP. With 6 bases removed from V and 6 bases from J, the gap between germline ends came to 14 bases. The CDR3 DNA reads TGTGCTAGTGGATTGAGGAATTTCCATGGCTACACCTTC. This gives the protein CASGLRNFHGYTF.